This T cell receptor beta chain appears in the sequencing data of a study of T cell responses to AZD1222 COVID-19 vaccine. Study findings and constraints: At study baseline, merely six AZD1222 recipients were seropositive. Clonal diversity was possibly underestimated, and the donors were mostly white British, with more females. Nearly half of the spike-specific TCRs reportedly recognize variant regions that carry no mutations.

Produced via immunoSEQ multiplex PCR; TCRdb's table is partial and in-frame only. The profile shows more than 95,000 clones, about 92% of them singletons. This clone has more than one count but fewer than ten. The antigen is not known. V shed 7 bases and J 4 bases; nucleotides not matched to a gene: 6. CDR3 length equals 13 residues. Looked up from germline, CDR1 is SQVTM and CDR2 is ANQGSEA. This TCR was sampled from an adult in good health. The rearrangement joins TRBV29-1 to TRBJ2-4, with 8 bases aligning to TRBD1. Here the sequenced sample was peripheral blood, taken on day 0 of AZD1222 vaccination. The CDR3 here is CSGRDRFKNIQYF. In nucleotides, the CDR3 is TGCAGCGGAAGGGACAGGTTTAAAAACATTCAGTACTTC. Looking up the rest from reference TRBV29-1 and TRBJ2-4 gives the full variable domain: SAVISQKPSRDICQRGTSLTIQCQVDSQVTMMFWYRQQPGQSLTLIATANQGSEATYESGFVIDKFPISRPNLTFSTLTVSNMSPEDSSIYLCSGRDRFKNIQYFGAGTRLSVL.